These 2 T cell receptor beta chains were all obtained from the same sample, sequenced in a study of T cells in Graves' hyperthyroidism and ophthalmopathy. Template material for amplifying TCR beta CDR3 regions consisted of RNA transcripts. First-round RT-PCR of the TCR CDR3 relied on the HTBI primer set. TCRdb used MiXCR to reprocess the multiplex PCR reads, holding one entry per CDR3 protein. The table records roughly 350,000 distinct CDR3 sequences, about 14% of them present only once. Specimen: blood. These receptors all come from a woman under 40 with Graves' hyperthyroidism.

In regard to this clonotype: A much larger clone differs from this one at a single base, so this may be a read error. The V gene is TRBV6-2 or TRBV6-3, the J gene TRBJ1-3, with TRBD1 matching 7 bases. This CDR3 comprises 15 residues. In germline, CDR1 is MNHEY, CDR2 SVGEGT. The CDR3: CAGRGEGAQGNTIYF. In DNA, the CDR3 is TGTGCCGGCAGGGGCGAGGGGGCGCAAGGAAACACCATATATTTT.

This clonotype was seen at least ten times. The V call is TRBV5-1, the J call TRBJ2-7; D is unresolved. The germline CDR1 and CDR2 sequences are SGHRS and YFSETQ. The V end lost 2 bases, the J end lost 0 bases, and 9 bases lay between the germline ends. The CDR3 loop spans 14 amino acids. The CDR3: CASSLDAASYEQYF. The CDR3 region has the DNA TGCGCCAGCAGCTTAGATGCAGCCTCCTACGAGCAGTACTTC. The full variable domain, with the rest looked up from reference TRBV5-1 and TRBJ2-7, is KAGVTQTPRYLIKTRGQQVTLSCSPISGHRSVSWYQQTPGQGLQFLFEYFSETQRNKGNFPGRFSGRQFSNSRSEMNVSTLELGDSALYLCASSLDAASYEQYFGPGTRLTVT.